Below are 19 T cell receptor beta chains sequenced from a single sample in a study of T-cell memory formation after mild COVID-19. TCRdb redid the calling of the 5' RACE reads with MiXCR, one entry per CDR3 protein. The table has under 50,000 distinct CDR3 sequences, around 25% seen once. Sequenced sample: PBMCs or a T cell subset sorted from them (not recorded which). These receptors originate from a man between 18 and 35 years old who had mild COVID-19 (a few samples of this study predate the infection). Cell type and time point are not known.

V is TRBV25-1 and J is TRBJ1-2, with TRBD1 as a possible D gene (5 bases). V was shortened by 1 base and J by 3 bases, with 12 bases between the two germline ends. The CDR3 spans 15 residues. The germline V gene encodes CDR1 MGHDK and CDR2 SYGVNS. Here the CDR3 reads CASSEWATGDYGYTF. The DNA of the CDR3 is TGTGCCAGCAGTGAATGGGCCACAGGTGACTATGGCTACACCTTC.

This clonotype occurred many times. CDR3 sequence reads: CASSLGQGSYGYTF. The CDR3 nucleotides read TGTGCCAGCAGCTTGGGACAGGGGAGCTATGGCTACACCTTC. The chain carries TRBV5-4 and TRBJ1-2; the match to TRBD1 covers 8 bases. Losses at the gene ends were 0 bases for V and 4 bases for J; bases not matched to a gene: 2. In germline, CDR1 is SGHNT, CDR2 YYREEE (reference sequence). This CDR3 has 14 amino acids.

As for this clonotype: This CDR3 fails to terminate in the conserved phenylalanine or tryptophan, so it likely reflects a read error. The DNA is omitted, as the CDR3 cannot be located on it reliably, and the CDR3 follows TCRdb's listing. V usage is TRBV27 and J usage is TRBJ2-7; TRBD1, as called in the table, went unchecked against the DNA. Including both end residues, the CDR3 is 11 amino acids long. Germline loops: CDR1 MNHEY, CDR2 SMNVEV (reference sequence). CDR3: CARRPYGGASY.

The rearrangement uses TRBV7-8 and TRBJ2-5; D ambiguous. The CDR3 totals 14 residues. Germline V lookup: CDR1 SGHVS, CDR2 FQNEAQ. The germline V and J ends were trimmed by 1 base and 0 bases, with 6 bases remaining between them. The CDR3 is CASSLDWNQETQYF. In DNA, the CDR3 is TGTGCCAGCAGCTTAGACTGGAACCAAGAGACCCAGTACTTC.

The gene calls are TRBV28 and TRBJ2-7, with 7 bases aligning to TRBD1. The CDR3 covers 15 residues. Germline trimming cut 6 bases from V and 0 bases from J; bases unmatched to any gene: 8. Germline V gene sequence: CDR1 MDHEN, CDR2 SYDVKM. The CDR3 here is CASRSTGTSSYEQYF. The CDR3, as DNA: TGTGCCAGCAGATCGACAGGGACGAGCTCCTACGAGCAGTACTTC.

The chain joins TRBV6-5 to TRBJ1-4; D not resolved. V was cut by 10 bases and J by 3 bases, with 18 bases left in between. The CDR3 totals 15 residues. In germline, CDR1 is MNHEY, CDR2 SVGAGI. Here the CDR3 DNA reads TGTGCCACCTTAAAAAACGGCGGGTCTAATGAAAAACTGTTTTTT. Encoded protein: CATLKNGGSNEKLFF.

The DNA of the CDR3 is TGTGCCAGCAGCTTAGCGTGGACTAGCGGGGACAATGAGCAGTTCTTC. Its translation: CASSLAWTSGDNEQFF. V is TRBV7-2 and J is TRBJ2-1; TRBD2 matches 12 bases. The trim removed 0 bases at V and 5 bases at J, leaving 2 bases unmatched. The V gene's germline CDR1 is SGHTA and CDR2 FQGNSA. This CDR3 region has 16 residues.

In its sample, this clonotype was seen a few times. The chain employs TRBV7-9 and TRBJ2-1; D not certain. CDR1 is SEHNR, CDR2 FQNEAQ, per germline (reference sequence). Between the trimmed V and J ends, which lost 4 bases and 5 bases, there was a span of 3 bases. The CDR3 is 11 amino acids. Here the CDR3 reads CASSSHNEQFF. CDR3 nucleotide sequence: TGTGCCAGCAGCTCGCACAATGAGCAGTTCTTC.

The chain carries TRBV12-3 or TRBV12-4 and TRBJ2-1; 10 positions match TRBD2. The CDR3 runs 17 residues. J was trimmed by 3 bases and V by 6 bases; bases with no gene match: 11. The CDR3 sequence: CASRPPVSGGGYNEQFF. The CDR3 DNA reads TGTGCCAGCAGACCTCCCGTAAGCGGGGGGGGCTACAATGAGCAGTTCTTC.

The genes are TRBV5-1 and TRBJ2-1; D might be TRBD2 (6 bases). CDR3 length: 16 residues. V gave up 4 bases and J gave up 2 bases, with 16 bases separating them. Per the germline V gene, CDR1 is SGHRS and CDR2 is YFSETQ. The CDR3: CASSPPRLGPYNEQFF. The CDR3 bases are TGCGCCAGCAGCCCTCCTAGACTAGGACCCTACAATGAGCAGTTCTTC.

J is TRBJ1-2 and V is TRBV6-5; D not resolved. Trimming pared 2 bases from V and 4 bases from J, leaving 14 bases between. The CDR3 runs to 15 residues. Germline CDR1 reads MNHEY; CDR2 reads SVGAGI. The CDR3 region has the DNA TGTGCCAGCAGTTACCGGACGGGAGGCCTCTATGGCTACACCTTC. Its translation: CASSYRTGGLYGYTF.

The genes are TRBV29-1 and TRBJ1-3; D possibly corresponds to TRBD1 (6 bases). This CDR3 contains 14 residues. Trimming removed 7 bases at V and 3 bases at J, with 16 bases between. Per the germline V gene, CDR1 is SQVTM and CDR2 is ANQGSEA. CDR3 DNA: TGCAGCGCTCGATTACAGGGTGATGGAAACACCATATATTTT. As protein: CSARLQGDGNTIYF. Complete variable domain (other parts from reference TRBV29-1 and TRBJ1-3): SAVISQKPSRDICQRGTSLTIQCQVDSQVTMMFWYRQQPGQSLTLIATANQGSEATYESGFVIDKFPISRPNLTFSTLTVSNMSPEDSSIYLCSARLQGDGNTIYFGEGSWLTVV.

This sequence joins TRBV4-1 and TRBJ2-6; TRBD2 might be the D (6 bases). Germline CDR1 MGHRA, CDR2 YSYEKL. This CDR3 region has 16 residues. V gave up 3 bases and J gave up 2 bases, with 11 bases separating them. CDR3 protein: CASSQTRGAGANVLTF. Written as DNA, the CDR3 is TGCGCCAGCAGCCAGACGCGGGGCGCTGGGGCCAACGTCCTGACTTTC.

This chain links TRBV23-1 with TRBJ1-4; no firm D call. TRBV23-1 has ORF status, its function being uncertain. Between the trimmed V and J ends, which lost 4 bases and 3 bases, there was a span of 15 bases. This CDR3 is 16 amino acids long. CDR3 loop: CASSPRTDRANEKLFF. The CDR3 bases are TGCGCCAGCAGTCCACGGACGGATAGGGCTAATGAAAAACTGTTTTTT.

V and J are TRBV9 and TRBJ2-7; D is perhaps TRBD1 (6 bases). The germline V gene encodes CDR1 SGDLS and CDR2 YYNGEE. This CDR3 contains 15 residues. V was pared by 3 bases and J by 5 bases, with 18 bases between. CDR3 DNA: TGTGCCAGCAGCGCCGGTGGGCAGGGGTTCCACGAGCAGTACTTC. This encodes CASSAGGQGFHEQYF.

V and J are TRBV25-1 and TRBJ2-7; 12 nucleotides align to TRBD2. This CDR3 has 13 amino acids. CDR1 and CDR2 from the germline V gene are MGHDK and SYGVNS. V lost 6 bases, J lost 7 bases, and 4 bases stayed unmatched. CDR3 DNA sequence: TGTGCCAGCAGACGACTAGCGGGAGATGAGCAGTACTTC. Protein: CASRRLAGDEQYF.

This clonotype was detected a few times. The rearrangement uses TRBV6-2 or TRBV6-3 and TRBJ2-7; 9 nucleotides match TRBD1. The J segment lost 5 bases and the V segment lost 6 bases, leaving 8 bases of the junction unmatched. Germline CDR1 and CDR2: MNHEY and SVGEGT. This CDR3 has 14 amino acids. The CDR3 loop reads CASSQGQGSDEQYF. In nucleotides, the CDR3 is TGTGCCAGCAGCCAGGGACAGGGTAGCGACGAGCAGTACTTC.

This clonotype was seen only a few times. The J gene is TRBJ1-5, the V gene TRBV3-1; D gene uncertain. The CDR3 covers 16 residues. The germline CDR1 and CDR2 sequences are LGHDT and YNNKEL (reference sequence). The V and J ends lost 0 bases and 2 bases respectively, with 11 bases between them. The CDR3 sequence is CASSQEPPMGNQPQHF. CDR3 nucleotide sequence: TGTGCCAGCAGCCAAGAACCCCCCATGGGCAATCAGCCCCAGCATTTT.

The sample holds a few counts of this clonotype. This chain links TRBV21-1 with TRBJ1-1; TRBD1, as called in the table, went unchecked against the DNA. TRBV21-1 is deemed a pseudogene. CDR3 length equals 15 residues. The CDR3: CASSKAGQGIAEAFF. The DNA for the CDR3 is TGTGCCAGCAGCAAAGCCGGACAGGGTATCGCTGAAGCTTTCTTT.